This T cell receptor (beta chain) is drawn from a study of human T cells and chemical hapten exposure. Study context: Small discrepancies in pooled library volume mainly accounted for the varying TCR yields per sample.

TCRdb fed the RACE reads into MiXCR, producing one record per CDR3 protein. The data show approximately 400,000 distinct CDR3 sequences, approximately 5% seen once. The CDR3 loop spans 16 amino acids. Per the germline V gene, CDR1 is MNHEY and CDR2 is SMNVEV (reference sequence). V dropped 0 bases and J dropped 4 bases, with 15 bases sitting between them. In this sample, this clonotype turned up many times. What it binds is not known. General observations from the study: DPC sensitization did not alter TCRs above 1 in 1000 frequency. A positive correlation with patch test score was shown by PT1 expanded TCR counts.

The time point was: pre-sensitization, week 0. Described treatment: therapeutic diphenylcyclopropenone sensitization with weekly scalp DPC. The authors' total RNA extraction used unfractionated whole blood. This sample comprised whole blood, obtained in connection with sensitization to the hapten diphenylcyclopropenone (DPC). This chain uses TRBV27 with TRBJ2-5; D possibly corresponds to TRBD1 (5 bases). This clonotype was obtained from a woman in her forties or fifties with alopecia areata. Some clones in this sample may be carry-over from other donors' samples. The CDR3 reads CASSLSEGDNIETQYF. Written as DNA, the CDR3 is TGTGCCAGCAGTTTATCGGAAGGGGATAATATAGAGACCCAGTACTTC.